This T cell receptor (beta chain) was identified during a study of blood T cell repertoires in COVID-19. V was clipped by 4 bases and J by 3 bases, with 10 bases between them. CDR1 is SEHNR, CDR2 FQNEAQ, per germline (reference sequence). The CDR3 extends over 14 amino acids. Sequencing was performed with immunoSEQ multiplex PCR; in TCRdb, only in-frame clones are kept and a portion is missing. The sample records 130,000 to 150,000 clones, roughly 79% being singletons. In this sample, this clone turned up a few times. Sequencing used peripheral blood. The TCR was taken from a human donor with acute or convalescent COVID-19. The donor label of this sample is uncertain. The chain joins TRBV7-9 to TRBJ1-5; D is perhaps TRBD1 (6 bases). The CDR3: CASSSGQINQPQHF. CDR3 coding DNA: TGTGCCAGCAGCTCAGGACAGATCAATCAGCCCCAGCATTTT. The full variable domain, its missing parts supplied by reference TRBV7-9 and TRBJ1-5, is DTGVSQNPRHKITKRGQNVTFRCDPISEHNRLYWYRQTLGQGPEFLTYFQNEAQLEKSRLLSDRFSAERPKGSFSTLEIQRTEQGDSAMYLCASSSGQINQPQHFGDGTRLSIL.